The 6 T cell receptor beta chains reported below all come from one sample, sequenced in a study of T cell changes during pregnancy in multiple sclerosis. TCRdb's copy holds only in-frame clones and misses some; the assay was immunoSEQ multiplex PCR. This sample has some 60,000 clones, with approximately 91% found just once. The sequences come from peripheral blood, collected in the second trimester of pregnancy. Receptor source: a female donor with multiple sclerosis, enrolled in a pregnancy study.

This chain uses TRBV11-2 with TRBJ1-1; 10 nucleotides agree with TRBD1. This CDR3 comprises 14 residues. With V trimmed by 5 bases and J by 3 bases, 3 bases remained unmatched. The germline gives CDR1 SGHAT, CDR2 FQNNGV. CDR3 amino acids: CASSQDRGDTEAFF. Here the CDR3 DNA reads TGTGCCAGCAGCCAGGACAGGGGGGACACTGAAGCTTTCTTT.

The chain employs TRBV27 and TRBJ1-1, with 7 positions matching TRBD1. V shed 3 bases, J shed 11 bases, and the junction held 9 bases outside the gene matches. Germline values: CDR1 MNHEY, CDR2 SMNVEV (reference sequence). The CDR3 length is 13 residues. Here the CDR3 DNA reads TGTGCCAGCAGTTTGGAATCACAGGGGTGGGCTTTCTTT. It codes for CASSLESQGWAFF.

The sample holds one count of this clone. This chain uses TRBV27 with TRBJ2-1; 14 bases match TRBD2. Per germline, CDR1 MNHEY and CDR2 SMNVEV (reference sequence). V shed 6 bases, J shed 7 bases, and the junction held 20 bases outside the gene matches. The CDR3 sequence is 20 residues long. This CDR3 reads CASSPFSGRRTSGGPNEQFF. Here the CDR3 DNA reads TGTGCCAGCAGCCCGTTTTCTGGAAGGAGGACTAGCGGGGGGCCAAATGAGCAGTTCTTC.

This clone was recorded once. The chain uses TRBV5-4 and TRBJ1-1; 8 bases map to TRBD1. The CDR3 extends over 14 amino acids. Trimming removed 5 bases from V and 7 bases from J; junction bases left unmatched: 10. Germline-derived CDR1 and CDR2 are SGHNT and YYREEE (reference sequence). The chain's CDR3 is CASSDAQGVYEAFF. DNA of the CDR3: TGTGCCAGCAGTGACGCACAGGGGGTATATGAAGCTTTCTTT.

The CDR3: CARSLHPSGTTDTQYF. The CDR3 DNA sequence: TGTGCCAGAAGCCTCCACCCTAGCGGTACCACAGATACGCAGTATTTT. The chain has TRBV7-5 and TRBJ2-3; no DNA check was done on the table's D call, TRBD2. TRBV7-5 is designated a pseudogene. This CDR3 has 16 residues.

The rearrangement links TRBV28 to TRBJ1-2, with no clear D. Trimming left V 6 bases short and J 2 bases short, with 4 bases between. The CDR3 is 11 residues long. Germline CDR1 and CDR2: MDHEN and SYDVKM. The CDR3 loop reads CASSQNYGYTF. The CDR3 region has the DNA TGTGCCAGCAGCCAGAACTATGGCTACACCTTC.